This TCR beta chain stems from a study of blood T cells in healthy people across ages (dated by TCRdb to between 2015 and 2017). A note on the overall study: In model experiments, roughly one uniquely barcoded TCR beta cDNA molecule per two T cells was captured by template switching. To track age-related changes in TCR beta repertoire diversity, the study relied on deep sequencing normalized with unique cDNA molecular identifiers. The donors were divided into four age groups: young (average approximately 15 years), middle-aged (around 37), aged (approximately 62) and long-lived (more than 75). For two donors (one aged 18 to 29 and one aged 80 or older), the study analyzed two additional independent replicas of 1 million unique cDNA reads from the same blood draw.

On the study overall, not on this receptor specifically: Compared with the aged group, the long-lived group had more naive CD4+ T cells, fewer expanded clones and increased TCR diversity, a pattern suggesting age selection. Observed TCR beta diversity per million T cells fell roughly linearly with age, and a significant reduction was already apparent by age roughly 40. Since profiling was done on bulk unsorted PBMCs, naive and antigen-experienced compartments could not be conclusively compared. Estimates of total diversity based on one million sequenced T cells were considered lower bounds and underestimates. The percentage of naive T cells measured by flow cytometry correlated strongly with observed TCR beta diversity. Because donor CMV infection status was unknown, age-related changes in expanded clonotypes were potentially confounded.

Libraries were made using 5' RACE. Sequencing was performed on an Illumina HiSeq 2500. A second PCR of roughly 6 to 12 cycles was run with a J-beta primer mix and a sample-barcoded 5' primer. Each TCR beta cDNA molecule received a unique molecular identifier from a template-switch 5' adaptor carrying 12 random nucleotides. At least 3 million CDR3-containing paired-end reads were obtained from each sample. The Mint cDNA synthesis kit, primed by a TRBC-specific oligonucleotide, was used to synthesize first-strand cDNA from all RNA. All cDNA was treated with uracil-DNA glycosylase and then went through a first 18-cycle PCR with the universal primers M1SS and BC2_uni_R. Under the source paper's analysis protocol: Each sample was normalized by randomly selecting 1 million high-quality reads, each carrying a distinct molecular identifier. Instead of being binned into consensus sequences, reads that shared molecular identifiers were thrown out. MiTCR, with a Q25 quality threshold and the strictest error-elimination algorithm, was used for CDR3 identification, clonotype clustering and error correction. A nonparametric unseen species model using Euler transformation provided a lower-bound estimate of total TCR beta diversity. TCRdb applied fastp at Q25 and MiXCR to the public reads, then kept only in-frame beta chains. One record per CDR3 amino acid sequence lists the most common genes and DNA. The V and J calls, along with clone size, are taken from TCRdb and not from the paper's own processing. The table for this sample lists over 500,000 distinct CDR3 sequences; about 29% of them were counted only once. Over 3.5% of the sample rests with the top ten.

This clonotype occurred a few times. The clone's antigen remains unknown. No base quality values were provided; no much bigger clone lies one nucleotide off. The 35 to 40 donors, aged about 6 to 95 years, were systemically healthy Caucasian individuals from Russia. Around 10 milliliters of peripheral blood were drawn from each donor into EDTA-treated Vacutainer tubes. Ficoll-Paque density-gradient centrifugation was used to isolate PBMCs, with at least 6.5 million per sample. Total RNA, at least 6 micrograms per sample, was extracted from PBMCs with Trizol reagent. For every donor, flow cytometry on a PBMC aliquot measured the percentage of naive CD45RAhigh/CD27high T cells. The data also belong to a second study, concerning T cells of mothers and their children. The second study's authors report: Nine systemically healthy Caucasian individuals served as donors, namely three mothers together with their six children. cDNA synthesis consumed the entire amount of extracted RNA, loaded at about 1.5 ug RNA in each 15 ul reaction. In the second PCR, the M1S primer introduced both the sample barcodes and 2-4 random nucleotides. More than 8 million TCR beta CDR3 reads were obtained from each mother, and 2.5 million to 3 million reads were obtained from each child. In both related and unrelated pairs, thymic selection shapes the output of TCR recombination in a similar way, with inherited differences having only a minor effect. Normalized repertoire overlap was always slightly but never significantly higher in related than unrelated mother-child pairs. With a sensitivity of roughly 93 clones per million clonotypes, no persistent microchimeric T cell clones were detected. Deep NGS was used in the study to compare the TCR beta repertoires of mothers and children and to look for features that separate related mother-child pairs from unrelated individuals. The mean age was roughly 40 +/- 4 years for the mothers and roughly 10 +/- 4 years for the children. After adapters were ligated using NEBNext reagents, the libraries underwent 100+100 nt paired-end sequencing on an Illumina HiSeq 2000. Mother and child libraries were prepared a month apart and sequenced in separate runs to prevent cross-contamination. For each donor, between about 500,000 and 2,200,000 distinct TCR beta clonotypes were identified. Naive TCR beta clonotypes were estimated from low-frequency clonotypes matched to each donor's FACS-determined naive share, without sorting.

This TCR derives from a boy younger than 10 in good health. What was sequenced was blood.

The CDR3 loop reads CAWGGSPREQFF. The DNA reads TGTGCCTGGGGAGGGTCCCCCCGTGAGCAGTTCTTC. The rearranged segments are TRBV30 and TRBJ2-5; a tentative D match to TRBD2 spans 6 bases. The J call may be mistaken, given a closer DNA end match to TRBJ2-1. From a lookup of the germline V gene (reference sequence), CDR1 and CDR2 are GTSNPN and SVGIG. The CDR3 contains 12 residues, cysteine and phenylalanine counted. The kept DNA is CDR3 alone, 36 bases in frame from the first base.